This entry is about one T cell receptor (beta chain). The specificity of this receptor is unknown. Base qualities are not provided; no much larger clone lies one nucleotide away. This sample is part of a study of blood T cell repertoires in COVID-19 (dated by TCRdb to about 2020). For the study in its entirety: Samples from collaborators originated in the United States, Italy and Spain and spanned both the acute and convalescent phases of COVID-19. The material from the prospective study consisted of cDNA or gDNA derived from T cells, B-cell-depleted T cells, or PBMCs. Deeply sampled blood TCRbeta repertoires from subjects exposed to, actively infected with, or recovered from COVID-19 were included in the dataset. The repertoires were made available in a free public database intended to serve as a resource for research on the immune response to SARS-CoV-2. Samples came from the ongoing ImmuneRACE study (first 160 participants) plus 1,254 subjects from 6 global collaborators. The sample metadata nearly always contained a de-identified subject ID, COVID-19 status, age in years and sex. Where available, HLA class I and class II types were taken from metadata supplied by the sample provider and were not determined by assay-based typing. What the work shows at the level of the full study, not this receptor alone: How much clinical and demographic metadata was included differed by source and by participant, and the metadata was provided uncurated.

TCRbeta CDR3 regions were amplified from genomic DNA using the immunoSEQ Assay, a bias-controlled multiplex PCR. On the authors' methods: Nucleated cell counts per sample were estimated from amplification of reference gene primers within the assay. To quantify the absolute abundance of each unique TCRbeta CDR3 rearrangement, sequence reads were collapsed and filtered. Productive Simpson clonality was computed per sample as the square root of Simpson's diversity index over productive rearrangements. TCRdb holds this immuneACCESS table with in-frame rearrangements only. Some clones are missing; in checked studies, unresolved V genes explain under half, and the rest has no known cause. The DNA was the basis for D and trimming; V, J and clone size are from that table. This sample lists approximately 200,000 clones; around 87% were detected once. The top ten hold about 6% of the sample. Another Seattle source contributed samples from volunteer blood donors who had recovered from COVID-19. Whole blood was collected in K2EDTA tubes by collaborating institutions according to the institutions' own protocols. For TCRbeta analysis, collaborators shipped samples in one of three forms: frozen whole blood, isolated PBMCs, or DNA extracted from either of those sample types.

The specimen sequenced was peripheral blood. This sequence was found in a man aged 55 to 70 who had recovered from COVID-19.

CDR3 protein: CASSSYSYEQYF. The bases read TGTGCCAGCAGTTCCTACAGCTACGAGCAGTACTTC. The chain is made from TRBV28 and TRBJ2-7; there is no confident call for the D gene. The germline V gene gives CDR1 as MDHEN and CDR2 as SYDVKM. The CDR3 holds 12 amino acids from the cysteine to the phenylalanine. Only the CDR3 part of the read is kept: 36 bases, read in frame from the first base. V is clipped by 4 bases and J by 3 bases, and the sequence between their germline boundaries is 7 bases long.